This T cell receptor (beta chain) was recorded in a study of identical twins' blood T cells. V was clipped by 2 bases and J by 7 bases, with 8 bases between them. The germline CDR1 and CDR2 sequences are MNHNS and SASEGT. CDR3 length: 13 amino acids. Each TCR cDNA library carried sample-specific barcodes on both ends. Authors' processing steps: Per-library CDR3 reads ranged 2.2 to 3.6 million; clonotypes, ~85,000 to ~500,000. TCRdb used MiXCR to reprocess the 5' RACE reads, holding one entry per CDR3 protein. The authors' filters were not applied to this entry. The sample contains a few hundred thousand distinct CDR3 sequences, more than 25% of which appear only once. This clonotype was seen many times. The donors were healthy female monozygous twins, three pairs in total. Likely shared infections and vaccines: all three twin pairs were reared together.

The TCR originated in a woman aged 18-50 years in good health. The sample taken for sequencing was PBMCs. This chain uses TRBV6-1 with TRBJ1-4; a possible D gene is TRBD1 (5 bases). The CDR3 here is CASSESGGEKLFF. CDR3 in DNA: TGTGCCAGCAGTGAATCGGGGGGTGAAAAACTGTTTTTT.